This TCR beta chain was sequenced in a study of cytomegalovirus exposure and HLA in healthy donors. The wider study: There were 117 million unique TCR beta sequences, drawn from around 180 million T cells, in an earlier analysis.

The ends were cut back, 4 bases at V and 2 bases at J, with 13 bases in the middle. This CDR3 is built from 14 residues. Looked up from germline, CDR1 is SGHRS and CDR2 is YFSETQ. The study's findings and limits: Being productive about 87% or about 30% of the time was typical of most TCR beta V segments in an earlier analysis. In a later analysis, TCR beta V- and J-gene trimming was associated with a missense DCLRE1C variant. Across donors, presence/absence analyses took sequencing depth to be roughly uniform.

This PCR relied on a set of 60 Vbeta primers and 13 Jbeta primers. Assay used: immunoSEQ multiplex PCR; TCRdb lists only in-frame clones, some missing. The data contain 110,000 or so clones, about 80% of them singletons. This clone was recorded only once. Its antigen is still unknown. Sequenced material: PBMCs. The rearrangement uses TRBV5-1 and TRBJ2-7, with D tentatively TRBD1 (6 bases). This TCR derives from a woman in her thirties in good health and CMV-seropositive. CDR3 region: CASSPRDTPYEQYF. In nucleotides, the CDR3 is TGCGCCAGCAGCCCAAGGGACACACCCTACGAGCAGTACTTC. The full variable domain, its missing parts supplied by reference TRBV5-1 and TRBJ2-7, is KAGVTQTPRYLIKTRGQQVTLSCSPISGHRSVSWYQQTPGQGLQFLFEYFSETQRNKGNFPGRFSGRQFSNSRSEMNVSTLELGDSALYLCASSPRDTPYEQYFGPGTRLTVT.